Shown below are 32 T cell receptor beta chains from a single sample sequenced in a study of T cell responses to AZD1222 COVID-19 vaccine. Only in-frame clones appear in the TCRdb table, and some are missing; sequencing was by immunoSEQ multiplex PCR. The data hold 100,000 or so clones, with 82% observed a single time. The sequences come from peripheral blood, collected on day 0 of AZD1222 vaccination. These receptors came from an adult in good health.

V and J are TRBV15 and TRBJ1-2; D perhaps matches TRBD1 (6 bases). The CDR3 is 15 residues long. The germline gives CDR1 LNHNV, CDR2 YYDKDF (reference sequence). The germline V and J ends were trimmed by 0 bases and 6 bases, with 14 bases remaining between them. CDR3 residues: CATSRDRGPSDGYTF. For the CDR3, the DNA is TGTGCCACCAGCAGAGACAGGGGCCCCTCTGATGGCTACACCTTC.

This clone came up a few times. The chain joins TRBV29-1 to TRBJ1-1, with a weak D call TRBD1 (5 bases). The CDR3 loop spans 14 amino acids. V gave up 4 bases and J gave up 5 bases, with 17 bases separating them. In germline, CDR1 is SQVTM, CDR2 ANQGSEA. The CDR3 region has the DNA TGCAGCGTTGTCGGTGGGCAGGGTTCTACTGAAGCTTTCTTT. As protein: CSVVGGQGSTEAFF. The whole variable domain, remainder taken from reference TRBV29-1 and TRBJ1-1, is SAVISQKPSRDICQRGTSLTIQCQVDSQVTMMFWYRQQPGQSLTLIATANQGSEATYESGFVIDKFPISRPNLTFSTLTVSNMSPEDSSIYLCSVVGGQGSTEAFFGQGTRLTVV.

CDR3 nucleotide sequence: TGTGCCAGCACGACAGGGAACTTAAACTATGGCTACACCTTC. The encoded protein is CASTTGNLNYGYTF. The chain couples TRBV9 to TRBJ1-2; 7 bases map to TRBD1. Per germline, CDR1 SGDLS and CDR2 YYNGEE. CDR3 size: 14 residues. The trim removed 6 bases at V and 2 bases at J, leaving 7 bases unmatched.

The V call is TRBV6-1, the J call TRBJ1-2; 8 bases map to TRBD1. Per the germline V gene, CDR1 is MNHNS and CDR2 is SASEGT. Trimming cost V 6 bases and J 2 bases; bases outside gene matches: 5. This CDR3 has 14 residues. CDR3 sequence: CASSSTGENYGYTF. CDR3 nucleotides: TGTGCCAGCAGCTCGACAGGGGAGAACTATGGCTACACCTTC.

The chain uses TRBV4-1 and TRBJ1-2; D remains unclear. The germline gives CDR1 MGHRA, CDR2 YSYEKL. V was shortened by 0 bases and J by 1 base, with 12 bases between the two germline ends. This CDR3 is built from 16 residues. This CDR3 reads CASSQEWTWFNYGYTF. CDR3 nucleotides: TGCGCCAGCAGCCAAGAGTGGACTTGGTTTAACTATGGCTACACCTTC.

This clone was recorded only once. V gene TRBV5-1 combines with J gene TRBJ1-6, with D possibly matching TRBD1 (5 bases). Germline V lookup: CDR1 SGHRS, CDR2 YFSETQ. The V and J ends lost 7 bases and 5 bases respectively, with 13 bases between them. The CDR3 spans 14 residues. As DNA, the CDR3 is TGCGCCAGCGCCCCGGGGCAGAATAATTCACCCCTCCACTTT. Encoded protein: CASAPGQNNSPLHF.

The chain joins TRBV3-1 (or the pseudogene TRBV3-2) to TRBJ2-3; TRBD2 matches 7 bases. The V segment lost 8 bases and the J segment 0 bases; nucleotides outside the gene matches: 2. The CDR3 contains 13 residues. Germline V gene data show CDR1 as LGHDT and CDR2 as YNNKEL (reference sequence). CDR3 sequence (DNA): TGTGCCAGCGGGGGGGTCAGCACAGATACGCAGTATTTT. Translation: CASGGVSTDTQYF.

The V call is TRBV7-8, the J call TRBJ1-2, with unresolved D. This CDR3 is built from 18 residues. CDR1 SGHVS and CDR2 FQNEAQ come from the germline V gene. The V and J ends lost 2 bases and 4 bases respectively, with 23 bases between them. The DNA of the CDR3 is TGTGCCAGCAGCTTACGAGGTGGGGTGACCGGAACAACCTATGGCTACACCTTC. Translating it yields CASSLRGGVTGTTYGYTF.

The chain employs TRBV19 and TRBJ2-7, with TRBD1 identical over 7 bases. Per the germline V gene, CDR1 is LNHDA and CDR2 is SQIVND (reference sequence). CDR3 length equals 15 residues. V was clipped by 7 bases and J by 6 bases; unmatched bases: 15. CDR3 coding DNA: TGTGCCAGTACCCCGGGGACAGCCGGACGGGGCGAGCAGTACTTC. Amino acids: CASTPGTAGRGEQYF.

The chain is built from TRBV3-1 (or the pseudogene TRBV3-2) and TRBJ1-2, with no clear D. In germline, CDR1 is LGHDT, CDR2 YNNKEL (reference sequence). The CDR3 is 12 residues long. V shed 8 bases and J shed 2 bases, with 9 bases lying between them. CDR3 sequence reads: CASESGNYGYTF. Here the CDR3 DNA reads TGTGCCAGCGAATCCGGGAACTATGGCTACACCTTC.

In its sample, this clone was seen a few times. The rearrangement uses TRBV5-5 and TRBJ1-5; tentatively, D is TRBD1 (6 bases). Germline-derived CDR1 and CDR2 are SGHKS and YYEKEE (reference sequence). The CDR3 totals 14 residues. The V end lost 1 base, the J end lost 4 bases, and 9 bases lay between the germline ends. Written as DNA, the CDR3 is TGTGCCAGCAGCTTGTCAACAGGGAATCAGCCCCAGCATTTT. Translated: CASSLSTGNQPQHF.

The chain uses TRBV5-1 and TRBJ2-5, with 8 positions matching TRBD1. The CDR3 length is 15 residues. Germline V gene data show CDR1 as SGHRS and CDR2 as YFSETQ. Losses at the gene ends were 8 bases for V and 0 bases for J; bases not matched to a gene: 9. CDR3 region: CASTPQGGYQETQYF. CDR3 DNA sequence: TGCGCCAGTACGCCACAGGGGGGCTACCAAGAGACCCAGTACTTC.

For this clone: The sample has other DNA sequences that encode this CDR3 too. The chain combines TRBV5-6 with TRBJ1-2; D gene ambiguous. The germline gives CDR1 SGHDT, CDR2 YYEEEE. The CDR3 length is 13 residues. The germline V and J ends were trimmed by 0 bases and 5 bases, with 8 bases remaining between them. CDR3 amino acids: CASSLGASYGYTF. As DNA, the CDR3 is TGTGCCAGCAGCTTGGGGGCCTCTTATGGCTACACCTTC.

A few counts support this clone. V usage is TRBV20-1 and J usage is TRBJ1-6; 10 bases align to TRBD1. CDR3 length: 13 residues. Per germline, CDR1 DFQATT and CDR2 SNEGSKA (reference sequence). With V trimmed by 3 bases and J by 10 bases, 3 bases remained unmatched. DNA for the CDR3: TGCAGTGCTAGTGGGACAGGGGACTCACCCCTCCACTTT. Protein sequence: CSASGTGDSPLHF.

This chain links TRBV19 with TRBJ1-2; 8 bases agree with TRBD1. With 5 bases clipped from V and 10 bases from J, the junction kept 9 bases outside the gene matches. This CDR3 contains 13 residues. Germline V gene data show CDR1 as LNHDA and CDR2 as SQIVND (reference sequence). The CDR3 coding sequence is TGTGCCAGTAGTGACAGGGGACGAAGGGACTACACCTTC. It encodes CASSDRGRRDYTF.

This clone was seen more than once but under ten times. The chain carries TRBV11-2 and TRBJ1-1; no reliable D call. The CDR3 length is 13 residues. V was shortened by 1 base and J by 4 bases, with 7 bases between the two germline ends. Germline V gives CDR1 SGHAT, CDR2 FQNNGV. The CDR3 DNA reads as TGTGCCAGCAGCTTAGGGAGGGCCACTGAAGCTTTCTTT. Protein sequence: CASSLGRATEAFF.

This clone was detected once. The genes are TRBV2 and TRBJ1-6; D is perhaps TRBD1 (5 bases). V gave up 7 bases and J gave up 6 bases, with 10 bases separating them. The CDR3 extends over 13 amino acids. Germline values: CDR1 SNHLY, CDR2 FYNNEI. CDR3: CASTRTSNSPLHF. CDR3 in DNA: TGTGCCAGCACCCGGACATCTAATTCACCCCTCCACTTT.

This clone has just one count. The V gene is TRBV18, the J gene TRBJ2-7; D is unresolved. Trimming removed 3 bases at V and 1 base at J, with 7 bases between. CDR3 length: 13 amino acids. In germline, CDR1 is KGHSH, CDR2 LQKENI. CDR3 amino acids: CASSPTSSYEQYF. The CDR3 DNA reads as TGTGCCAGCTCACCCACTTCGTCCTACGAGCAGTACTTC.

The chain couples TRBV5-1 to TRBJ1-3, with D uncertain. CDR3 length equals 13 residues. Germline loops: CDR1 SGHRS, CDR2 YFSETQ. V was cut by 5 bases and J by 8 bases, with 14 bases left in between. The CDR3 reads CASSSEGADTIYF. The CDR3 DNA reads as TGCGCCAGCAGTAGCGAGGGCGCGGACACCATATATTTT.

The rearrangement joins TRBV6-6 to TRBJ2-7, with D maybe TRBD1 (5 bases). Trimming stripped 0 bases from V and 3 bases from J, with 12 bases between. Germline V gene lookup returns CDR1 MNHNY and CDR2 SVGAGI (reference sequence). The CDR3 is made up of 15 amino acids. For the CDR3, the DNA is TGTGCCAGCAGTTACTCTCAGGGTGGGAACTACGAGCAGTACTTC. Its protein product is CASSYSQGGNYEQYF.

The chain employs TRBV4-3 and TRBJ2-2; 11 bases match TRBD1. After removal of 4 bases from V and 4 bases from J, the junction contained 5 bases not matched to a gene. Germline lookup yields CDR1 LGHNA and CDR2 YSLEER. CDR3 size: 16 residues. As DNA, the CDR3 is TGCGCCAGCAGCCCCGGGACAGGGGGAGGCACCGGGGAGCTGTTTTTT. Its protein is CASSPGTGGGTGELFF.

This clone showed up just a few times. In DNA, the CDR3 is TGTGCCAGCAGCCTAGGGACAGGGGTTCCAAACACTGAAGCTTTCTTT. This encodes CASSLGTGVPNTEAFF. The chain employs TRBV11-2 and TRBJ1-1; TRBD1 matches 10 bases. The CDR3 length is 16 residues. J lost 2 bases, V lost 5 bases, and 8 bases had no gene match. Germline assignment: CDR1 SGHAT and CDR2 FQNNGV.

J is TRBJ1-4 and V is TRBV12-3 or TRBV12-4; D gene unclear. The CDR3 runs to 12 residues. Trimming stripped 6 bases from V and 4 bases from J, with 6 bases between. The CDR3 region has the DNA TGTGCCAGCAGAGGGAATAATGAAAAACTGTTTTTT. Amino acids: CASRGNNEKLFF.

As DNA, the CDR3 is TGTGCCAGCAGCCAAGCAGGGGGGGGAACTGAAGCTTTCTTT. It specifies CASSQAGGGTEAFF. This chain uses TRBV14 with TRBJ1-1; 7 bases fit TRBD1. Germline trimming cut 1 base from V and 5 bases from J; bases unmatched to any gene: 4. The CDR3 has 14 residues. Germline V gene sequence: CDR1 SGHDN, CDR2 FVKESK.

This sequence joins TRBV3-1 (or the pseudogene TRBV3-2) and TRBJ2-4, with 7 bases identical to TRBD1. J was trimmed by 5 bases and V by 1 base; bases with no gene match: 5. Germline assignment: CDR1 LGHDT and CDR2 YNNKEL (reference sequence). The CDR3 extends over 15 amino acids. This CDR3 reads CASSQGTGPQNIQYF. DNA for the CDR3: TGTGCCAGCAGCCAAGGGACAGGACCTCAAAACATTCAGTACTTC.

This rearrangement joins TRBV6-2 or TRBV6-3 to TRBJ1-5; D gene unclear. The CDR3 consists of 15 residues. Per germline, CDR1 MNHEY and CDR2 SVGEGT. V was pared by 2 bases and J by 7 bases, with 15 bases between. Here the CDR3 DNA reads TGTGCCAGCAGTTACGGCTGGGTCGTTGGACAGCCCCAGCATTTT. Translating it yields CASSYGWVVGQPQHF.

This chain links TRBV7-2 with TRBJ2-7; 8 bases align to TRBD1. V shed 0 bases, J shed 3 bases, and the junction held 22 bases outside the gene matches. Germline V lookup: CDR1 SGHTA, CDR2 FQGNSA. This CDR3 is built from 21 residues. The CDR3 spells CASSLAPPFGQGDRLVYEQYF. CDR3 coding DNA: TGTGCCAGCAGCTTAGCACCCCCCTTTGGACAGGGCGATCGACTTGTCTACGAGCAGTACTTC.

CDR3 DNA: TGTGCCAGCAGCTTAGGTCCCCCCAGGGGGGCGAACTATGGCTACACCTTC. Translated, it gives CASSLGPPRGANYGYTF. V usage is TRBV7-9 and J usage is TRBJ1-2; 7 bases map to TRBD1. Looked up from germline, CDR1 is SEHNR and CDR2 is FQNEAQ (reference sequence). The CDR3 loop spans 17 amino acids. With V trimmed by 1 base and J by 2 bases, 10 bases remained unmatched.

J is TRBJ2-3 and V is TRBV5-1; 7 nucleotides align to TRBD1. Germline CDR1 is SGHRS and CDR2 is YFSETQ. The CDR3 spans 15 residues. The ends lost 2 bases at V and 3 bases at J; junction bases unmatched: 6. DNA for the CDR3: TGCGCCAGCAGCTTAAGGGGGCTGGAGACAGATACGCAGTATTTT. It yields the protein CASSLRGLETDTQYF.

This clone was seen only once. This chain joins TRBV3-1 (or the pseudogene TRBV3-2) and TRBJ2-7, with D maybe TRBD1 (5 bases). The CDR3 contains 12 residues. CDR1 is LGHDT, CDR2 YNNKEL, per germline (reference sequence). V lost 4 bases to trimming and J lost 4 bases, with 8 bases between them. The CDR3 DNA sequence: TGTGCCAGCAGCCTCAGGGCGTACGAGCAGTACTTC. Translating gives CASSLRAYEQYF.

This chain joins TRBV19 and TRBJ1-2; 8 nucleotides line up with TRBD1. After removal of 2 bases from V and 8 bases from J, the junction contained 10 bases not matched to a gene. CDR1 and CDR2 from the germline V gene are LNHDA and SQIVND (reference sequence). This CDR3 is built from 15 residues. CDR3 nucleotides: TGTGCCAGTAGTATAAGGACGGGACAGGACCGCGGCTACACCTTC. Translated, it gives CASSIRTGQDRGYTF.

This clone was detected only a few times. The CDR3 nucleotides are TGTGCCAGCAGCTTATTGAGGTCCGACAATGAGCAGTTCTTC. Protein: CASSLLRSDNEQFF. This chain uses TRBV7-9 with TRBJ2-1, with D hard to call. Trimming took off 2 bases at V and 5 bases at J, with 10 bases between the two ends. Per the germline V gene, CDR1 is SEHNR and CDR2 is FQNEAQ (reference sequence). CDR3 length: 14 amino acids.